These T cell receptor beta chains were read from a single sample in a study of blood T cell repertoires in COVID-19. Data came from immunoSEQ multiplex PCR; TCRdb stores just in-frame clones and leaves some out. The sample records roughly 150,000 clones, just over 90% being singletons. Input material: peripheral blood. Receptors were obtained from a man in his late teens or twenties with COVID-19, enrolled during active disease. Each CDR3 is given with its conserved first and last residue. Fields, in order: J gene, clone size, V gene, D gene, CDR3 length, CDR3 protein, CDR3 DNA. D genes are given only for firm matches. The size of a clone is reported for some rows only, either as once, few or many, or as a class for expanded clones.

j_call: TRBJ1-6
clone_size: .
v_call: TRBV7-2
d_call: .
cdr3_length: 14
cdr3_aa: CASSLGPGASPLHF
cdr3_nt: TGTGCCAGCAGCTTAGGGCCAGGGGCTTCACCCCTCCACTTT

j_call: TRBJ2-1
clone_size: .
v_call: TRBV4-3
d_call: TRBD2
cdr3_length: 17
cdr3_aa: CASSQDGSGGFYNEQFF
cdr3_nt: TGCGCCAGCAGCCAAGATGGGTCGGGAGGTTTCTACAATGAGCAGTTCTTC

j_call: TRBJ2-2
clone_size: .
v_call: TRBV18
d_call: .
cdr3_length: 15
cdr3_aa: CASSETGSNTGELFF
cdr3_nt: TGTGCCAGCTCAGAAACGGGATCCAACACCGGGGAGCTGTTTTTT

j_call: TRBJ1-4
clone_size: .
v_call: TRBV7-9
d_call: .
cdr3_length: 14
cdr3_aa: CASSDLREEEKLFF
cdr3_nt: TGTGCCAGCAGCGACCTCCGAGAGGAAGAAAAACTGTTTTTT

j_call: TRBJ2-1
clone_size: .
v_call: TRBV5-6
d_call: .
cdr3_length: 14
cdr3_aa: CASSLGSSYNEQFF
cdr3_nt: TGTGCCAGCAGCTTGGGCAGCTCCTACAATGAGCAGTTCTTC

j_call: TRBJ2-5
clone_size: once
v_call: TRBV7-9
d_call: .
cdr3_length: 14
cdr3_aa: CASSLDRYQETQYF
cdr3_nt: TGTGCCAGCAGCCTAGACAGGTACCAAGAGACCCAGTACTTC

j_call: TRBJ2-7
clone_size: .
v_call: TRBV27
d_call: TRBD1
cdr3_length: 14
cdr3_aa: CASRYRGVGGEQYF
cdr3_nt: TGTGCCAGCCGCTACAGGGGGGTAGGGGGCGAGCAGTACTTC

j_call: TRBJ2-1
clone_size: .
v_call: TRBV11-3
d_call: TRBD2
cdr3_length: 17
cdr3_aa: CASSLQGLAGYVNEQFF
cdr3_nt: TGTGCCAGCAGCTTACAAGGACTAGCGGGATACGTCAATGAGCAGTTCTTC

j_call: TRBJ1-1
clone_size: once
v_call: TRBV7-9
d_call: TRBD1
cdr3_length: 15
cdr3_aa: CASSSWTGRDTEAFF
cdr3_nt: TGTGCCAGCAGCTCGTGGACAGGACGGGACACTGAAGCTTTCTTT

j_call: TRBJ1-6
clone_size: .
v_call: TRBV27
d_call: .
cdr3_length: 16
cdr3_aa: CASSRGVNSYNSPLHF
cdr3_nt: TGTGCCAGCAGCCGGGGGGTTAACTCCTATAATTCACCCCTCCACTTT

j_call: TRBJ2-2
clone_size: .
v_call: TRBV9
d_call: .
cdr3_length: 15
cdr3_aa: CASSPKQGGPGELFF
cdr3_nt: TGTGCCAGCAGCCCAAAACAGGGGGGGCCCGGGGAGCTGTTTTTT

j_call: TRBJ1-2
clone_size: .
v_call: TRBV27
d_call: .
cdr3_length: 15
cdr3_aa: CASSARPGATYGYTF
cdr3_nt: TGTGCCAGCAGCGCCCGGCCAGGGGCTACCTATGGCTACACCTTC

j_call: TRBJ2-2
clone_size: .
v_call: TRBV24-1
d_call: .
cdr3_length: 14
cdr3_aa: CATSAPHAPGELFF
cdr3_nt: TGTGCCACCAGCGCGCCCCACGCCCCCGGGGAGCTGTTTTTT

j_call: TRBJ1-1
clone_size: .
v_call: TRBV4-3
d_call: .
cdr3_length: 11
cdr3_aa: CASSRGTEAFF
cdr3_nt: TGCGCCAGCAGCAGGGGGACTGAAGCTTTCTTT

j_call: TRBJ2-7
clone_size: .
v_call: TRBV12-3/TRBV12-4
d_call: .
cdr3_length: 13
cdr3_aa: CASSKKIYDEQYF
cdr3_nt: TGTGCCAGCAGTAAGAAAATCTACGACGAGCAGTACTTC

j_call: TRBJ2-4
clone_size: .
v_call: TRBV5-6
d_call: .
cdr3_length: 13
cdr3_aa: CASSSGRESIQYF
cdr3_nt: TGTGCCAGCAGCTCAGGTAGGGAGAGCATTCAGTACTTC

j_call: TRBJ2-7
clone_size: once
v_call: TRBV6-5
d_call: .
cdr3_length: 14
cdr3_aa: CASSYSGRDYEQYF
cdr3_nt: TGTGCCAGCAGTTACTCGGGGAGAGACTACGAGCAGTACTTC

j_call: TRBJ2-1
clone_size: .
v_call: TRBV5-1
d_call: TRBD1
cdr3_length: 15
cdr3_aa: CASSFGQGEYNEQFF
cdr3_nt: TGCGCCAGCAGCTTTGGACAGGGGGAGTACAATGAGCAGTTCTTC

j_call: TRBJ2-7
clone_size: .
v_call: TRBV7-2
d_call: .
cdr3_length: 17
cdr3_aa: CASSLGWQGRSSYEQYF
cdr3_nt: TGTGCCAGCAGCTTAGGATGGCAGGGGCGAAGCTCCTACGAGCAGTACTTC

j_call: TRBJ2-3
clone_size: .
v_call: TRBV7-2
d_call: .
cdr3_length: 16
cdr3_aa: CASSMSPSWRSDTQYF
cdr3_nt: TGTGCCAGCAGCATGTCCCCAAGTTGGAGGTCAGATACGCAGTATTTT

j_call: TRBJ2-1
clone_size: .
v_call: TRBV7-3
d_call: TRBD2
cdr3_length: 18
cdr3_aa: CASSRLAGGPRGYNEQFF
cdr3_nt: TGTGCCAGCAGCCGACTAGCGGGAGGCCCCCGAGGGTACAATGAGCAGTTCTTC

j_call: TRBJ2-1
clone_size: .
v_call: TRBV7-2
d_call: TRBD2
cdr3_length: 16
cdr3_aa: CASSLAGWRGYNEQFF
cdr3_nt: TGTGCCAGCAGCTTAGCTGGATGGCGGGGGTACAATGAGCAGTTCTTC

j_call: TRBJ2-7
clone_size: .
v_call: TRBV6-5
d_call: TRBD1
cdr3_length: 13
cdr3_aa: CASLGTGAGEQYF
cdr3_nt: TGTGCCAGCCTCGGGACAGGGGCGGGGGAGCAGTACTTC

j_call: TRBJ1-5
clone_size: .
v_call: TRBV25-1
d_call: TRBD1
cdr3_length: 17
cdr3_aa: CASSGDRRGNSNQPQHF
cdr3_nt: TGTGCCAGCAGCGGGGACAGGAGGGGGAATAGCAATCAGCCCCAGCATTTT

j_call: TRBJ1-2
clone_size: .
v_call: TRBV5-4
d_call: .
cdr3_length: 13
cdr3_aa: CASSAWTFYGYTF
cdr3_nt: TGTGCCAGCAGCGCGTGGACATTTTATGGCTACACCTTC

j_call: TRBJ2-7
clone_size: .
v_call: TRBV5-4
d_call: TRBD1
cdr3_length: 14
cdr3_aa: CASSFKGDRYEQYF
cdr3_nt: TGTGCCAGCAGCTTCAAAGGGGACAGATACGAGCAGTACTTC

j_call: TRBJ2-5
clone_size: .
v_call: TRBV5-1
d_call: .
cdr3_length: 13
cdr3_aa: CASSPDSQETQYF
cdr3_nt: TGCGCCAGCAGCCCGGACAGCCAAGAGACCCAGTACTTC

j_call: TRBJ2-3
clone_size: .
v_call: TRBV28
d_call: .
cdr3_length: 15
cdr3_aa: CASSLGGASTDTQYF
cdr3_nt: TGTGCCAGCAGTTTAGGGGGGGCAAGCACAGATACGCAGTATTTT

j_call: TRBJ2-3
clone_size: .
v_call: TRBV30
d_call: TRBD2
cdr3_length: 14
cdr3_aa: CAWVLAGGIHTQYF
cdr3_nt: TGTGCCTGGGTACTAGCGGGAGGAATTCATACGCAGTATTTT

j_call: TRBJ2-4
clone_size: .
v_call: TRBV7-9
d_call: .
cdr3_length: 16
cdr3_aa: CASSLVPLAAKNIQYF
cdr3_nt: TGTGCCAGCAGCTTAGTCCCACTAGCCGCCAAAAACATTCAGTACTTC

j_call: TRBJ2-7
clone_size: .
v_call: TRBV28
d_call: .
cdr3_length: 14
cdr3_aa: CASSLWIARGEQYF
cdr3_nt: TGTGCCAGCAGTTTATGGATAGCTCGGGGGGAGCAGTACTTC

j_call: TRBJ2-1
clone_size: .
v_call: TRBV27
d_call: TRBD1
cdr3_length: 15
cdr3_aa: CASSLGTGGRNEQFF
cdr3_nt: TGTGCCAGCAGTTTGGGGACAGGGGGCAGGAATGAGCAGTTCTTC

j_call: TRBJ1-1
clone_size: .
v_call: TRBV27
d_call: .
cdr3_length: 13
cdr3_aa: CASSVYRNTEAFF
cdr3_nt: TGTGCCAGCAGTGTGTACAGGAACACTGAAGCTTTCTTT

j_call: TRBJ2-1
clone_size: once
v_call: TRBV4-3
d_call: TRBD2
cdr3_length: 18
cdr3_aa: CASSQVSGRPETYNEQFF
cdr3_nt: TGCGCCAGCAGCCAAGTTAGCGGGAGGCCAGAAACCTACAATGAGCAGTTCTTC

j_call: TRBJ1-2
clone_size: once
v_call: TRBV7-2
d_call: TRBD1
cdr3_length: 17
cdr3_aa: CASSLYPRPGGNYGYTF
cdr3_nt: TGTGCCAGCAGCTTATATCCTCGTCCAGGGGGCAACTATGGCTACACCTTC

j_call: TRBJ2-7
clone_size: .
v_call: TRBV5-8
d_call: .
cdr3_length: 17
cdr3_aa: CASSFLGERAQNGEQYF
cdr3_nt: TGTGCCAGCAGCTTTCTAGGGGAAAGGGCACAGAATGGCGAGCAGTACTTC

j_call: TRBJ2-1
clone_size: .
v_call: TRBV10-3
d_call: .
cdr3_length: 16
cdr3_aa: CAISNRRGNSYNEQFF
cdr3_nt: TGTGCCATCAGTAACCGAAGAGGAAACTCCTACAATGAGCAGTTCTTC

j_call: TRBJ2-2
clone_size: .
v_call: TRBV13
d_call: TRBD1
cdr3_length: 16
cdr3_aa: CASGRDRGSSNGELFF
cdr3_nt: TGTGCCAGCGGCCGGGACAGGGGTTCAAGTAACGGGGAGCTGTTTTTT

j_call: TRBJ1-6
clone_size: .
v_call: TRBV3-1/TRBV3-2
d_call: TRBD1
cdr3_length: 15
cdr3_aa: CASSYNRGGNSPLHF
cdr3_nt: TGTGCCAGCAGTTACAACAGGGGTGGTAATTCACCCCTCCACTTT

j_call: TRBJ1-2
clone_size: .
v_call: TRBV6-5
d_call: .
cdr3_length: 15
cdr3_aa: CASSYSKNQDYGYTF
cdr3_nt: TGTGCCAGCAGTTACTCCAAGAATCAGGACTATGGCTACACCTTC

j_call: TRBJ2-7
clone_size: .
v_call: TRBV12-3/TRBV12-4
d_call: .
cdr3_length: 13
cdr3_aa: CASSFPLRAEQYF
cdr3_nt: TGTGCCAGCAGCTTTCCCCTCCGCGCCGAGCAGTACTTC

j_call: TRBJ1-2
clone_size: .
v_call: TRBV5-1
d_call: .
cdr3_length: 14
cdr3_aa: CASSLNPGSNGYTF
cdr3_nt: TGCGCCAGCAGCTTGAACCCGGGGTCGAACGGCTACACCTTC

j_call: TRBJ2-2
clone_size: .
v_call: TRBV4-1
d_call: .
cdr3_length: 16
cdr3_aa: CASSQRLAPSRGELFF
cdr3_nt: TGCGCCAGCAGCCAACGTCTAGCCCCTAGCCGCGGGGAGCTGTTTTTT

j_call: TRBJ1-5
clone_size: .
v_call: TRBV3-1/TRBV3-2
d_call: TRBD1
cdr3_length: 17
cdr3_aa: CASSQDKGTGGNQPQHF
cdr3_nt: TGTGCCAGCAGCCAAGATAAGGGGACAGGGGGCAACCAGCCCCAGCATTTT

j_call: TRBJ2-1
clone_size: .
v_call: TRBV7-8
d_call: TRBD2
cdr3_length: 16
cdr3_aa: CASSTLGLAVYNEQFF
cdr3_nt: TGTGCCAGCAGCACATTGGGACTAGCGGTCTACAATGAGCAGTTCTTC

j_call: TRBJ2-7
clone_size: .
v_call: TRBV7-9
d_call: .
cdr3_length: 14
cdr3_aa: CASSLVGGTDEQYF
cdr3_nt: TGTGCCAGCAGCTTAGTTGGAGGGACCGACGAGCAGTACTTC

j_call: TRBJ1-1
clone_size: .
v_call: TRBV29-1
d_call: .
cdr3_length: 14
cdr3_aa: CSPYPGLMNTEAFF
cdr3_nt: TGCAGTCCCTACCCTGGTTTAATGAACACTGAAGCTTTCTTT

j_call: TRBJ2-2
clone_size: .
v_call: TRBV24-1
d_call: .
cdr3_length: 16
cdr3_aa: CATRPQGRGSTGELFF
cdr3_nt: TGTGCCACCAGACCCCAGGGGAGGGGGAGCACCGGGGAGCTGTTTTTT

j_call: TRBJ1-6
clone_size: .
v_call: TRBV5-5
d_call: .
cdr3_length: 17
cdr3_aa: CASSFPGNSSYNSPLHF
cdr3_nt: TGTGCCAGCAGCTTCCCGGGTAATAGCTCCTATAATTCACCCCTCCACTTT

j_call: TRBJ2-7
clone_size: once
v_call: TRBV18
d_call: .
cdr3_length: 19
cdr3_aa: CASSPFSPHRQVKGHEQYF
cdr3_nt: TGTGCCAGCTCACCATTCAGCCCACACCGACAGGTGAAAGGCCACGAGCAGTACTTC

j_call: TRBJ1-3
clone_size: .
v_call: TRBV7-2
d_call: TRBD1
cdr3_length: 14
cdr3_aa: CASSSTGDGNTIYF
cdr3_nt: TGTGCCAGCAGCTCCACAGGGGACGGAAACACCATATATTTT

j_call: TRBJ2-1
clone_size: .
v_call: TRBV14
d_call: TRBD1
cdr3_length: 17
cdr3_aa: CASSLFPGQDSYNEQFF
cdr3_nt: TGTGCCAGCAGCCTCTTTCCGGGACAGGACTCCTACAATGAGCAGTTCTTC

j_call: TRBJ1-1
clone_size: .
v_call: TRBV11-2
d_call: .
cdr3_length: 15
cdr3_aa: CASSFRGGANTEAFF
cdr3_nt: TGTGCCAGCAGCTTCCGCGGGGGAGCGAACACTGAAGCTTTCTTT

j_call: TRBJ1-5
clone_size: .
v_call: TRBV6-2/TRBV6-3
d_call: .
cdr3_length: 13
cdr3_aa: CASSYYGGQPQHF
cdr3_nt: TGTGCCAGCAGTTATTACGGTGGTCAGCCCCAGCATTTT

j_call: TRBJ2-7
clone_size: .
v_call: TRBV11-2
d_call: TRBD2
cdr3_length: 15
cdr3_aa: CASSFLGTSGYEQYF
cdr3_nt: TGTGCCAGCAGCTTCCTTGGGACTAGCGGTTACGAGCAGTACTTC

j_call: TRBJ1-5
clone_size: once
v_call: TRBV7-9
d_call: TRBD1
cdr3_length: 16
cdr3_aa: CASSTTGTGVDQPQHF
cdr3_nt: TGTGCCAGCAGCACCACCGGGACAGGGGTGGATCAGCCCCAGCATTTT

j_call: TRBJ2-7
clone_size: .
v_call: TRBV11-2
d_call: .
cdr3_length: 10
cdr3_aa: CASRGGLEYF
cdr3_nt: TGTGCCAGCAGGGGGGGACTGGAGTACTTC